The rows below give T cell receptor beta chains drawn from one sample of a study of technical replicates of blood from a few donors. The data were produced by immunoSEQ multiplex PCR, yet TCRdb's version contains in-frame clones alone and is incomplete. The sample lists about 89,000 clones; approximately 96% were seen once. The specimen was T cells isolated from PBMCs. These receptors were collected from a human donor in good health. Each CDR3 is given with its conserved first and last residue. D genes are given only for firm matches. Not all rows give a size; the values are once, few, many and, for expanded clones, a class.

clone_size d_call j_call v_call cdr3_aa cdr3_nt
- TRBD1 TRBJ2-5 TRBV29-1 CSARGQGDLWETQYF TGCAGCGCCCGAGGACAGGGGGACTTGTGGGAGACCCAGTACTTC
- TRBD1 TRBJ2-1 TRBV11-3 CASSFPDRVPINEQFF TGTGCCAGCAGCTTTCCAGACAGGGTCCCAATCAATGAGCAGTTCTTC
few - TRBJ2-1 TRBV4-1 CASTTFSENNEQFF TGCGCCAGCACCACCTTTTCAGAAAACAATGAGCAGTTCTTC
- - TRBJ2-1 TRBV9 CASSVADEQFF TGTGCCAGCAGCGTAGCTGATGAGCAGTTCTTC
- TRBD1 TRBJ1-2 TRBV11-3 CASSLERWDREVDGYTF TGTGCCAGCAGCTTAGAACGTTGGGACAGGGAGGTTGATGGCTACACCTTC
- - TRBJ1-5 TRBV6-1 CASSEFRPQHF TGTGCCAGCAGTGAGTTCCGGCCCCAGCATTTT
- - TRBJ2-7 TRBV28 CASSLAGYEQYF TGTGCCAGCAGTTTAGCCGGCTACGAGCAGTACTTC
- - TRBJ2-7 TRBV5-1 CASSQGGYEQYF TGCGCCAGCTCTCAGGGGGGCTACGAGCAGTACTTC
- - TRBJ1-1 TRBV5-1 CASRRVNTEAFF TGCGCCAGCAGGCGGGTGAACACTGAAGCTTTCTTT
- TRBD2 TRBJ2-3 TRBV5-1 CASSPWVAGSTDTQYF TGCGCCAGCAGCCCATGGGTAGCGGGGTCCACAGATACGCAGTATTTT
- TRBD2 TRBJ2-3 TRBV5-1 CASSLLVAGGEKSQYF TGCGCCAGCAGCTTGTTGGTAGCGGGGGGGGAAAAATCGCAGTATTTT
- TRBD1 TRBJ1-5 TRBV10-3 CAISETGGFQPQHF TGTGCCATCAGTGAGACAGGGGGGTTCCAGCCCCAGCATTTT
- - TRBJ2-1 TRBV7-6 CASSLGLAAVDEQFF TGTGCCAGCAGCTTAGGACTTGCAGCCGTTGATGAGCAGTTCTTC
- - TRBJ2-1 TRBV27 CASNPLLQIPGYNEQFF TGTGCCAGCAATCCCCTCCTTCAGATCCCGGGTTACAATGAGCAGTTCTTC
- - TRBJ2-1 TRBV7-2 CASSSVYRLERYLNNEQFF TGTGCCAGCAGCTCCGTCTACAGACTTGAGCGGTACCTAAACAATGAGCAGTTCTTC
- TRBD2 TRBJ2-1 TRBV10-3 CAITQGLAGGGGYNEQFF TGTGCCATCACCCAGGGGCTAGCGGGAGGAGGGGGCTACAATGAGCAGTTCTTC
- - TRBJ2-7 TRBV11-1 CASSLVGDSYEQYF TGTGCCAGCAGCCTCGTCGGGGACTCCTACGAGCAGTACTTC
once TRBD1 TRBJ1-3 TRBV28 CASSWDREPTAGNTIYF TGTGCCAGCAGTTGGGACAGGGAACCTACGGCTGGAAACACCATATATTTT
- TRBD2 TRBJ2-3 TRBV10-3 CAISRGTSGGAGTDTQYF TGTGCCATCAGCCGCGGGACTAGCGGGGGGGCCGGCACAGATACGCAGTATTTT
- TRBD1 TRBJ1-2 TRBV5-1 CASSFRGLDGYTF TGCGCCAGCAGCTTCAGGGGGCTTGATGGCTACACCTTC
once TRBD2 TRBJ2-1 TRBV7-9 CASSALAGGPYNEQFF TGTGCCAGCAGCGCCCTAGCGGGAGGTCCCTACAATGAGCAGTTCTTC
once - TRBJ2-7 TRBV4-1 CASSFRDTSEQYF TGCGCCAGCAGCTTTAGGGACACCTCGGAGCAGTACTTC
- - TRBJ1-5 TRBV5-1 CASSLGQGPQHF TGCGCCAGCAGCTTGGGGCAGGGGCCCCAGCATTTT
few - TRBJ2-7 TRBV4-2 CASSQDPAEGAYEQYF TGTGCCAGCAGCCAAGATCCGGCTGAGGGGGCCTACGAGCAGTACTTC
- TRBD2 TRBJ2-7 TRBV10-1 CASSERGSGKQYF TGCGCCAGCAGTGAGCGGGGTAGCGGGAAGCAGTACTTC
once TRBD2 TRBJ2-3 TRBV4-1 CASSQTSGTSGNTDTQYF TGCGCCAGCAGCCAAACCTCCGGGACTAGCGGAAACACAGATACGCAGTATTTT
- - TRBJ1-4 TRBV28 CASSLVRSWEKLFF TGTGCCAGCAGTTTAGTGAGGTCTTGGGAAAAACTGTTTTTT
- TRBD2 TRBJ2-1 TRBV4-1 CASSQDYWGRVGEQFF TGCGCCAGCAGCCAAGATTATTGGGGGAGGGTCGGTGAGCAGTTCTTC
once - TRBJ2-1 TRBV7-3 CASSPRDSFSDEQFF TGTGCCAGCAGCCCAAGGGACTCCTTTTCCGATGAGCAGTTCTTC
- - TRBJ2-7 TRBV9 CASSVGAGAYEQYF TGTGCCAGCAGCGTAGGTGCCGGGGCCTACGAGCAGTACTTC
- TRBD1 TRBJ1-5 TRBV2 CASSGNTGDSNQPQHF TGTGCCAGCAGTGGAAATACAGGGGATAGCAATCAGCCCCAGCATTTT
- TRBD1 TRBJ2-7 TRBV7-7 CASSPGTGPTYEQYF TGTGCCAGCAGCCCAGGGACAGGGCCAACCTACGAGCAGTACTTC
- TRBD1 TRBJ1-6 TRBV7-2 CASSLTGQGSSYNSPLHF TGTGCCAGCAGCTTAACAGGACAGGGAAGCTCCTATAATTCACCCCTCCACTTT
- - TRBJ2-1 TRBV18 CASSPTGQNEQFF TGTGCCAGCTCACCAACAGGGCAGAATGAGCAGTTCTTC
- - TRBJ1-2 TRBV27 CASSLRTEQTGGYTF TGTGCCAGCAGTCTCCGGACAGAACAAACGGGTGGCTACACCTTC
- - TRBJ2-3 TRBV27 CASSPLPTRTDTQYF TGTGCCAGCAGCCCACTGCCCACCCGCACAGATACGCAGTATTTT
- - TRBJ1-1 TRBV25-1 CASTQGLNTEAFF TGTGCCAGCACTCAGGGGCTGAACACTGAAGCTTTCTTT
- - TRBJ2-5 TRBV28 CASSLGSQGLETQYF TGTGCCAGCAGTTTAGGGTCCCAGGGGCTGGAGACCCAGTACTTC
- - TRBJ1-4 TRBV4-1 CASSPKLLATNEKLFF TGCGCCAGCAGCCCTAAACTTCTTGCAACTAATGAAAAACTGTTTTTT
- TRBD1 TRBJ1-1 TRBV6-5 CASSNRQGRTEAFF TGTGCCAGCAGCAACCGACAGGGCCGCACTGAAGCTTTCTTT
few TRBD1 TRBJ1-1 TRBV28 CASRLGQGTLF TGTGCCAGCAGACTCGGACAGGGGACGCTCTTT
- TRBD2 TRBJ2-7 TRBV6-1 CASRAGGQTYEQYF TGTGCCTCCCGCGCGGGGGGGCAGACCTACGAGCAGTACTTC
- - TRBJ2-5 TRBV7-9 CASSLIFTGWGETQYF TGTGCCAGCTCCTTAATTTTCACAGGGTGGGGAGAGACCCAGTACTTC
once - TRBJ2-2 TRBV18 CASSPPGFEAGELFF TGTGCCAGCTCACCACCAGGTTTTGAGGCCGGGGAGCTGTTTTTT
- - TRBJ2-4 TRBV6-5 CASSYRQGQNIQYF TGTGCCAGCAGTTACAGGCAGGGCCAAAACATTCAGTACTTC
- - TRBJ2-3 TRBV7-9 CASSSQSTQYF TGTGCCAGCAGCTCCCAATCTACGCAGTATTTT
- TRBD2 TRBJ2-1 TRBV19 CASTSGDSYNEQFF TGTGCCAGTACTAGCGGGGACTCCTACAATGAGCAGTTCTTC
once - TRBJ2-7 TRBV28 CASSLFQGTHYEQYF TGTGCCAGCAGTTTATTCCAGGGAACCCACTACGAGCAGTACTTC
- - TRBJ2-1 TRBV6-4 CASSDRTDSYYNEQFF TGTGCCAGCAGTGACAGGACGGACAGCTACTACAATGAGCAGTTCTTC
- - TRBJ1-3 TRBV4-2 CASSLGRGQGGSGNTIYF TGTGCCAGCAGCCTGGGACGGGGCCAGGGAGGGTCTGGAAACACCATATATTTT
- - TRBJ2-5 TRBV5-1 CASSLGASPNQETQYF TGCGCCAGCAGCTTGGGGGCTAGCCCGAATCAAGAGACCCAGTACTTC
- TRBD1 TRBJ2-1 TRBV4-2 CASSQVGTGEISYNEQFF TGTGCCAGCAGCCAAGTTGGGACAGGGGAGATTTCCTACAATGAGCAGTTCTTC